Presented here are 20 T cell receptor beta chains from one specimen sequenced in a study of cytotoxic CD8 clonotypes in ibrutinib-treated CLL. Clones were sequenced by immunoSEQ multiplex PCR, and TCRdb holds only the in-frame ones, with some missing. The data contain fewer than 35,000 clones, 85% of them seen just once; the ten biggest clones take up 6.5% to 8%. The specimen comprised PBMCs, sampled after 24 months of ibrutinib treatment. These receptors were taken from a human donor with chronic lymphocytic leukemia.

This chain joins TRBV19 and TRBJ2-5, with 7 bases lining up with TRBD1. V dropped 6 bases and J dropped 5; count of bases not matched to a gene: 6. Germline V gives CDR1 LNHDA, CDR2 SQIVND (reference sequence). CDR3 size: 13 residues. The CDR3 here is CASSEGAPETQYF. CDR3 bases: TGTGCCAGTAGCGAGGGGGCGCCGGAGACCCAGTACTTC.

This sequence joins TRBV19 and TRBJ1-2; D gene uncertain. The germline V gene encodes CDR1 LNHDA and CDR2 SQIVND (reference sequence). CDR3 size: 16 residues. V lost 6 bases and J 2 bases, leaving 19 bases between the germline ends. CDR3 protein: CASSDRDGRGNYGYTF. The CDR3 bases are TGTGCCAGTAGCGACCGGGATGGAAGAGGGAACTATGGCTACACCTTC.

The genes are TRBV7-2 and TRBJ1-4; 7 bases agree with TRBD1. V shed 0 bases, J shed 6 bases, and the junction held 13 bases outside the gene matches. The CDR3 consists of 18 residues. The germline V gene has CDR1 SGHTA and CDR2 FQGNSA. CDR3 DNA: TGTGCCAGCAGCTTAGCCAGGGGACCGGGACAGCACTATGAAAAACTGTTTTTT. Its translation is CASSLARGPGQHYEKLFF.

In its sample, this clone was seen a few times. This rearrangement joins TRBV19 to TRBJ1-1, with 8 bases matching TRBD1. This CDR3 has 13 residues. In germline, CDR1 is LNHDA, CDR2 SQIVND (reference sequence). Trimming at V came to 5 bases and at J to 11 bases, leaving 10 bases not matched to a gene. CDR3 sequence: CASSPRPGGEAFF. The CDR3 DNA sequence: TGTGCCAGTAGTCCCCGACCAGGGGGCGAGGCTTTCTTT. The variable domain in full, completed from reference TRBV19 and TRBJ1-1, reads DGGITQSPKYLFRKEGQNVTLSCEQNLNHDAMYWYRQDPGQGLRLIYYSQIVNDFQKGDIAEGYSVSREKKESFPLTVTSAQKNPTAFYLCASSPRPGGEAFFGQGTRLTVV.

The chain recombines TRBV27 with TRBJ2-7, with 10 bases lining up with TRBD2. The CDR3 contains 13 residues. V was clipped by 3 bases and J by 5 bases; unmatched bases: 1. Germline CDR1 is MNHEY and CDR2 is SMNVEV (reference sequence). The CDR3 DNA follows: TGTGCCAGCAGTTTCGGGACTAGCGACGAGCAGTACTTC. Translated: CASSFGTSDEQYF.

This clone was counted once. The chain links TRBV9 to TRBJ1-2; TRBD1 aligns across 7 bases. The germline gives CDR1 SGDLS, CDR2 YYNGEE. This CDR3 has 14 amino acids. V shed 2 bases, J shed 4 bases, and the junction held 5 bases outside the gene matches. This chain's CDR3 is CASSVTQGVYGYTF. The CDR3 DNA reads TGTGCCAGCAGCGTTACTCAGGGGGTCTATGGCTACACCTTC.

CDR3 protein: CASSEITGGQAYEQYF. CDR3 nucleotide sequence: TGTGCCAGTAGTGAGATTACAGGGGGCCAAGCCTACGAGCAGTACTTC. The chain joins TRBV19 to TRBJ2-7; TRBD1 matches at 9 bases. CDR3 length: 16 amino acids. The junction had 10 bases not matched to a gene; V was cut back by 5 bases and J by 2 bases. CDR1 is LNHDA and CDR2 is SQIVND in the germline V gene (reference sequence).

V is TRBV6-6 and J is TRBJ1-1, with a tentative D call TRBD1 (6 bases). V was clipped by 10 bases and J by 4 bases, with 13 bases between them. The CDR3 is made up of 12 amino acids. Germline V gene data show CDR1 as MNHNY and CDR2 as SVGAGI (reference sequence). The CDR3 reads CATEGGPTEAFF. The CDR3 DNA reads TGTGCCACCGAGGGGGGTCCCACTGAAGCTTTCTTT.

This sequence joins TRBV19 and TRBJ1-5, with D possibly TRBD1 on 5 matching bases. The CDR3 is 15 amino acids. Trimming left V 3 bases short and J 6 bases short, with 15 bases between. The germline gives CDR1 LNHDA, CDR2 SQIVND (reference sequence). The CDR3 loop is CASSIDWDLGQPQHF. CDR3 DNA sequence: TGTGCCAGTAGTATTGATTGGGACCTCGGTCAGCCCCAGCATTTT.

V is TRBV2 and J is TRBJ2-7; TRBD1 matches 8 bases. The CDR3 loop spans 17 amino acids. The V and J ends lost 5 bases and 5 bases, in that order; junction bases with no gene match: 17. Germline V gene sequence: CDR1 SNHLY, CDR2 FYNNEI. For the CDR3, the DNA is TGTGCCAGCAGTTTAGACATTAAACAGGGGGTAAGGGACGAGCAGTACTTC. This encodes CASSLDIKQGVRDEQYF.

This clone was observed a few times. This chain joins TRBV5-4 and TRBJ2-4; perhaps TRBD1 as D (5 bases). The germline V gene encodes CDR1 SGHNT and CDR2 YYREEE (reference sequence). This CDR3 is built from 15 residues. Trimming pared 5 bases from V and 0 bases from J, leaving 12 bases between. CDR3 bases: TGTGCCAGCAGTTCCGGACACCTAGCCAAAAACATTCAGTACTTC. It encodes CASSSGHLAKNIQYF.

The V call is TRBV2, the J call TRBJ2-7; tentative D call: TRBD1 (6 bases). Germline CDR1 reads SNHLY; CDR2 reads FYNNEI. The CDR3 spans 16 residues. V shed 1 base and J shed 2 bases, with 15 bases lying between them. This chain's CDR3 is CASSEEAGTHPYEQYF. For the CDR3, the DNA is TGTGCCAGCAGTGAAGAAGCCGGGACACACCCCTACGAGCAGTACTTC.

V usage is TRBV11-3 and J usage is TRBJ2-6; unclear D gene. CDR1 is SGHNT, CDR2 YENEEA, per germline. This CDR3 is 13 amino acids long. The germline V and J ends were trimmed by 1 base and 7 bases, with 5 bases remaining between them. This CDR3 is CASSLAAANVLTF. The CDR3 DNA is TGTGCCAGCAGCTTAGCGGCAGCCAACGTCCTGACTTTC.

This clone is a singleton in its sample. This CDR3 is CASTNWGGDTEAFF. As DNA, the CDR3 is TGTGCCAGTACAAACTGGGGGGGTGACACTGAAGCTTTCTTT. The chain is built from TRBV2 and TRBJ1-1, with D tentatively TRBD1 (5 bases). The CDR3 sequence is 14 residues long. CDR1 SNHLY and CDR2 FYNNEI come from the germline V gene. Trimming removed 9 bases from V and 3 bases from J, with 17 bases in between.

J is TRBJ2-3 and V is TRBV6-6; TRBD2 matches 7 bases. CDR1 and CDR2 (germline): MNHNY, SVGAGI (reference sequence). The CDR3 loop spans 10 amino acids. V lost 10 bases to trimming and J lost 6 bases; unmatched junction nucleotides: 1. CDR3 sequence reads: CATGGDTQYF. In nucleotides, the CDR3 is TGTGCCACCGGGGGGGATACGCAGTATTTT.

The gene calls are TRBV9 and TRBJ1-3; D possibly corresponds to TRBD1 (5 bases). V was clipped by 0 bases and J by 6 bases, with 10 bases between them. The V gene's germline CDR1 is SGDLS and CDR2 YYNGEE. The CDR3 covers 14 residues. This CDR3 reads CASSVASRANTIYF. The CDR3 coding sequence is TGTGCCAGCAGCGTAGCGTCCAGGGCAAACACCATATATTTT.

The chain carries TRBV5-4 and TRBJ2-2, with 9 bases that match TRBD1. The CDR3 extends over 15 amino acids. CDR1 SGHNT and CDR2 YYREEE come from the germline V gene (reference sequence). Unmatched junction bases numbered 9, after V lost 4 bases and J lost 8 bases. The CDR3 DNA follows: TGTGCCAGCAGCCCCGGGACAGGGTTGTTGGGGGAGCTGTTTTTT. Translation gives CASSPGTGLLGELFF.

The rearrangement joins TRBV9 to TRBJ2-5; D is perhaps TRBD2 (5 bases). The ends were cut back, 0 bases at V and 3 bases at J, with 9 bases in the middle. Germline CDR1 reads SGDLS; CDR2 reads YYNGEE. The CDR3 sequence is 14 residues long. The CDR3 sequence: CASSVAGVKETQYF. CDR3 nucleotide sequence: TGTGCCAGCAGCGTAGCCGGGGTAAAAGAGACCCAGTACTTC. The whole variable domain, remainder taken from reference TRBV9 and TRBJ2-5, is DSGVTQTPKHLITATGQRVTLRCSPRSGDLSVYWYQQSLDQGLQFLIQYYNGEERAKGNILERFSAQQFPDLHSELNLSSLELGDSALYFCASSVAGVKETQYFGPGTRLLVL.

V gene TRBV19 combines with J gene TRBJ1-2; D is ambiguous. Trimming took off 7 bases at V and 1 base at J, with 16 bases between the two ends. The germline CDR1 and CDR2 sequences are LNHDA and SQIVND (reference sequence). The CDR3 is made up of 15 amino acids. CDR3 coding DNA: TGTGCCAGTAAAAAAGGAGTAGCCGTTAACTATGGCTACACCTTC. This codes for CASKKGVAVNYGYTF.

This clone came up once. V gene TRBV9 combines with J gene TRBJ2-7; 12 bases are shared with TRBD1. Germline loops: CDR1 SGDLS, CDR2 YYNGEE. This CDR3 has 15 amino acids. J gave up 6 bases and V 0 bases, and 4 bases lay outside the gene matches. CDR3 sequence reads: CASSVAGQGAVEQYF. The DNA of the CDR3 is TGTGCCAGCAGCGTAGCGGGACAGGGGGCTGTCGAGCAGTACTTC.